The present T cell receptor (beta chain) was sequenced within a study of CD4 T cell repertoires in COVID-19. Study overall: Other coronavirus spike proteins restimulated relabeled CFSE-low cells expanded with IL-2 for about 10 days. The study, taken as a whole, reports: Suggested intraclonal diversification: top SARS-CoV-2-reactive clonotypes appeared in two or three memory subsets. SARS-CoV and/or HKU1 spike cultures shared between 7 and 25% of SARS-CoV-2 clonotypes.

A note on this clone: Its antigen is still unknown.

The memory T cells were sequenced right after ex vivo isolation, without culture. The data were produced by immunoSEQ multiplex PCR, yet TCRdb's version contains in-frame clones alone and is incomplete. The sample holds about 22,000 clones, roughly 87% seen once. V lost 0 bases to trimming and J lost 0 bases, with 5 bases between them. The CDR3 has 14 residues. CDR1 and CDR2 (germline): MNHEY, SVGAGI. This sequence was found in a human donor who had COVID-19. This specimen consisted of central memory CD4+ T cells from blood, obtained before the COVID-19 pandemic. The V gene is TRBV6-5, the J gene TRBJ1-1; no clear D gene. The DNA of the CDR3 is TGTGCCAGCAGTTACTCGACTGTGAACACTGAAGCTTTCTTT. Translation: CASSYSTVNTEAFF.